This T cell receptor beta chain came from a study of shared clonotypes between healthy human individuals. Measured with immunoSEQ multiplex PCR; TCRdb has only the in-frame clones, and not every one. This sample yields a few million clones, of which over 90% are seen a single time; about 0.39% belongs to the top ten. Notes on this clone: In the same sample, other DNA sequences code for this CDR3.

This sequence was found in a man aged 18 to 29 in good health. Some clones in this sample may be carry-over from other donors' samples. Sequenced material: naive CD4+ T cells from PBMCs. Subset in this sample: CD45RA+ positively selected.

CDR3 bases: TGCGCCAGCAGCTTTCGAGGGACCGGGGAGCTGTTTTTT. It translates to CASSFRGTGELFF. The chain has TRBV5-1 and TRBJ2-2; tentatively, D is TRBD2 (5 bases). The CDR3 runs 13 residues. V was trimmed by 2 bases and J by 5 bases, leaving 7 bases between them. Germline V gene lookup returns CDR1 SGHRS and CDR2 YFSETQ. Together with reference TRBV5-1 and TRBJ2-2, the CDR3 gives the full variable domain: KAGVTQTPRYLIKTRGQQVTLSCSPISGHRSVSWYQQTPGQGLQFLFEYFSETQRNKGNFPGRFSGRQFSNSRSEMNVSTLELGDSALYLCASSFRGTGELFFGEGSRLTVL.